This TCR beta chain was recovered during a study of cytomegalovirus exposure and HLA in healthy donors (dated by TCRdb to the late 2010s). Notes on the research overall: An earlier analysis of approximately 600 of the donors reported roughly 300 Gb of sequence data and around 110 million unique TCR beta sequences from 150 million to 200 million T cells. A later genetic analysis used genome-wide SNP genotypes for about three fifths of the 666 donors, treating that subset as a discovery cohort. To predict cytomegalovirus infection status, the study combined high-throughput TCR immunosequencing, statistical association of individual TCRs with disease status, and machine learning. The aim of the study was to test whether cataloging public T cell receptors could identify signatures of past pathogen exposure. An early release that covered about 600 HLA-typed donors contained approximately 320 gigabases of sequencing data and 65 million to 100 million unique TCR sequences. Of the roughly 400 genotyped donors, about 80% fell in the genetic ancestry cluster associated with self-reported Caucasian donors. To study patterns of TCR occurrence, a later analysis re-analyzed previously published TCR beta repertoires from more than 550 donors and added high-resolution HLA genotyping. Donor age, sex, ethnicity and CMV serostatus were compiled alongside the repertoire data. A separate validation cohort of roughly 120 different subjects was used in addition to the roughly 700-subject first cohort. To decide whether each TCR beta V gene segment behaved as functional or pseudogenic, an earlier analysis of approximately 590 of the donors relied on high-throughput TCR beta sequencing. Because of strong linkage in the cohort, roughly five DR-DQ haplotypes were treated as single units for association and clustering. Typing coverage varied by locus: about 620-640 donors for A, B, C, DRB1 and DQB1; around 560 for DQA1; approximately 570 for DPA1; fewer than 480 for DPB1. Using immunosequencing, the study profiled T cell repertoires from about 650 subjects and related those repertoires to cytomegalovirus serostatus. HLA typing included class I and class II loci at four-digit resolution. Rather than using new phenotypic data, the later analysis identified candidate immune exposures from TCR beta sequences and from how often those sequences occurred across donors. Among some 410 genotyped donors of the cohort, an average of roughly 230,000 unique TCR beta nucleotide sequences was sequenced per donor, of which 15% to 20% were non-productive. All discovery cohort repertoires had been generated on a single sequencing platform.

Paper-wide results and their limitations: An earlier analysis of 587 of the donors showed that most TCR beta V segments appeared in productive rearrangements either about 87% or about 30% of the time, which broadly matched IMGT annotations. In a later analysis, HLA-associated TCR beta chains showed more clonal expansion and lower generation probabilities than non-associated chains that were equally common. In the study, approximately 160 TCR beta chains were listed as associated with cytomegalovirus. A further reported finding was that TCR beta sequences accurately predicted the HLA-A and HLA-B alleles for most subjects in the first cohort. In vitro tests confirmed that three of the cytomegalovirus-associated TCR beta chains recognize cytomegalovirus antigens. A group of highly shared sequence variants was considered likely to be a technical artifact of the sequencing pipeline. The authors suggested that the approach could potentially be extended to other disease states and immunological phenotypes. In a later analysis, several top co-occurrence clusters were reported to appear linked to parvovirus B19, influenza, CMV and Epstein-Barr virus. V-gene and J-gene trimming of TCR beta chains was associated with a missense DCLRE1C variant in a later genetic analysis, and the association was replicated in an independent cohort. When HLA alleles, especially DR and DQ, strongly co-occurred, attributing TCR associations to individual alleles was difficult. Linkage disequilibrium might explain the correlated functional status among segregating V segments, but an unknown experimental factor could not be ruled out. HLA typing was unavailable for some donors at each locus, so association tests used only the typed subset. Because counts were too low, some 17 rarely observed V segments, including chromosome 9 orphons, were excluded from the earlier analysis of fewer than 650 of the donors. The only immune exposure information available for the cohort was CMV serostatus. The cohort was sequenced for TCR beta chains only, and without alpha or paired-chain data the features that could be detected were limited. Compared with the approximately 720-donor mean, donors in an Asian-associated ancestry cluster had fewer N-insertions in productive TCRs, according to a later genetic analysis. Specific HLA alleles were associated with 15,000 to 20,000 TCR beta sequences at a false discovery rate of 0.05 in a later analysis. Roughly uniform sequencing depth across donors was assumed in presence/absence analyses, although this assumption may not hold. A later analysis found that TCR association rates varied across HLA loci, with DRB1 alleles showing the most associated TCRs and HLA-C alleles the fewest. Most CMV-associated TCR beta chains appeared to be HLA-restricted in a later analysis, and the HLA associations seemed to be driven largely by CMV exposure. In both the original and validation cohorts, the classifier was reported to diagnose cytomegalovirus status with high specificity and sensitivity. Across donors, most TCR sequences were observed very rarely, whereas some public TCRs were present in many individuals.

To prepare the library, the immunoSEQ multiplex PCR assay was applied. A mixture of 60 forward primers for TCR Vbeta segments and 13 reverse primers for TCR Jbeta segments was used in the multiplex PCR. The CDR3 region of rearranged TCR beta genes was amplified from genomic DNA by a multiplex PCR assay. On the Illumina HiSeq System, the amplified TCR beta libraries were sequenced as 87-base-pair reads. The authors' pipeline ran thus. A later analysis counted 75 million to 100 million unique TCR beta chains across the 550 to 750 repertoires, and roughly 10 million of these chains were shared by at least two donors. Raw reads were error-corrected and collapsed into unique sequences with a nearest-neighbor algorithm that merged closely related sequences to remove PCR and sequencing errors. Alignment of CDR3 sequences to IMGT reference sequences was used to assign V, D and J gene segments. For a sequence to be retained, at least a six-nucleotide match to both a V gene segment and a J gene segment was required. Rearrangements were called productive when the CDR3 lacked stop codons and stayed in frame with V and J; all others were non-productive. Following IMGT convention, CDR3 was defined as the stretch from the second conserved V-encoded cysteine to the conserved J-encoded phenylalanine. Sequences without an unambiguous match to a single V gene segment were excluded from the earlier analysis of several hundred of the donors. An earlier analysis of some 500 of the donors classified V segments as functional when productive rearrangements were above 56.7% and as segregating when the standard deviation between donors was above 5%. A statistical classification framework was built for diagnosing cytomegalovirus status from the catalog of TCR beta chain sequences. A later analysis assigned V and J genes by comparing TCR nucleotide sequences with IMGT/GENE-DB human TR gene sequences. In a later analysis, CDR3 sequences and most-parsimonious VDJ recombination scenarios were assigned using the TCRdist pipeline. In a later analysis, each TCR beta chain was defined by its CDR3 amino acid sequence together with its V-gene family, and reads without a unique V-gene family were excluded. In a later analysis, 550 to 650 highly shared, low-generation-probability nucleotide sequences were removed to address suspected cross-contamination and a sequencing artifact. In a later analysis, a clonal expansion index for each public chain was calculated from normalized within-repertoire ranks of inferred template counts. A later analysis computed generation probabilities with a VDJ recombination model fitted to out-of-frame rearrangements, and checked the results against IGoR. A later analysis scored TCR-TCR, TCR-HLA and TCR-CMV co-occurrence with hypergeometric tests, applying a repertoire-size bias correction to TCR pairs. To estimate false discovery rates, a later analysis permuted the HLA or CMV assignments 20 times. In a later analysis, co-occurring TCRs were grouped using DBSCAN, and TCRdist sequence similarity was added for clustering within HLA-allele-positive subsets. Repertoires with fewer than 30,000 or more than 120,000 public chains were left out of co-occurrence clustering, as were five repertoires with anomalous nucleotide sharing. Here the immuneACCESS table is served through TCRdb, limited to in-frame sequences with V and J called. Missing clones are a known gap in these copies; in checked studies unresolved V genes cover under half, and the rest lacks a known reason. V and J calls and clone size follow that table, whereas D and trimming were derived from the DNA. Across this sample there are roughly 300,000 clones, with roughly 89% seen only once. The ten largest make up approximately 4.3% of the sample.

The cohort comprised under 700 healthy bone marrow donors. All cohort members were sampled while nominally healthy, although unrecorded immune exposures were likely present. The donor tested CMV seropositive and was one of the 289 seropositive cohort members. A peripheral blood sample was provided by each donor, and peripheral blood mononuclear cells were used for TCR beta sequencing. Genomic DNA was extracted from the blood cell samples with the Qiagen DNeasy Blood Extraction Kit. For this clone: The clone's antigen remains unknown. No per-base quality is available; no much larger clone lies one base away. Distinct nucleotide sequences in the sample also encode this CDR3.

What was sequenced was PBMCs. This receptor was taken from a man aged 40-55 years in good health and CMV-seropositive.

This receptor carries the CDR3 CASRRGTGWYEQYF. The sequenced DNA is TGTGCCAGCAGAAGAGGGACAGGGTGGTACGAGCAGTACTTC. Rearrangement joined TRBV6-5 to TRBJ2-7, with TRBD1 identical over 9 junction bases. There are 14 amino acids in the CDR3, from cysteine to phenylalanine inclusive. Of the read, only the CDR3 DNA is kept; its 42 bases are in frame from base 1. V is cut back by 6 bases and J by 4 bases, with 7 bases in the junction unmatched. CDR1 and CDR2, per the germline V gene, are MNHEY and SVGAGI.